The 5 T cell receptor beta chains below all came from one sample that was sequenced in a study of blood T cell repertoires in COVID-19. Assay used: immunoSEQ multiplex PCR; TCRdb lists only in-frame clones, some missing. The sample includes a few hundred thousand clones, 86% seen only once; the top ten take about 10%. The specimen was PBMCs or T cells enriched from blood (not recorded which). All receptors derive from a woman aged 18-29 years who had recovered from COVID-19.

The chain joins TRBV7-8 to TRBJ2-1, with D unresolved. Germline loops: CDR1 SGHVS, CDR2 FQNEAQ. Trimming pared 5 bases from V and 3 bases from J, leaving 14 bases between. This CDR3 spans 15 amino acids. The CDR3 spells CASSPPSEDYNEQFF. The CDR3 nucleotides are TGTGCCAGCAGCCCCCCCAGCGAGGACTACAATGAGCAGTTCTTC.

V usage is TRBV19 and J usage is TRBJ1-4; D is undetermined. Germline V gives CDR1 LNHDA, CDR2 SQIVND (reference sequence). There are 16 residues in the CDR3. The V end lost 2 bases, the J end lost 0 bases, and 10 bases lay between the germline ends. CDR3 sequence (DNA): TGTGCCAGTAGTATATGGGCATCTGCAACTAATGAAAAACTGTTTTTT. Translation gives CASSIWASATNEKLFF.

This clone has a single count. V usage is TRBV29-1 and J usage is TRBJ2-2; 8 positions match TRBD1. Per the germline V gene, CDR1 is SQVTM and CDR2 is ANQGSEA. This CDR3 comprises 14 residues. Losses at the gene ends were 6 bases for V and 4 bases for J; bases not matched to a gene: 7. DNA for the CDR3: TGCAGCGTCTCCCGGACAGGGACCACCGGGGAGCTGTTTTTT. This sequence encodes CSVSRTGTTGELFF.

This clone was seen once. The rearrangement uses TRBV29-1 and TRBJ1-2, with D tentatively TRBD1 (6 bases). V lost 1 base and J 3 bases, leaving 9 bases between the germline ends. Per the germline V gene, CDR1 is SQVTM and CDR2 is ANQGSEA. This CDR3 comprises 13 residues. This CDR3 is CSVEGGPYYGYTF. In nucleotides, the CDR3 is TGCAGCGTTGAAGGGGGGCCTTACTATGGCTACACCTTC.

This chain uses TRBV12-3 or TRBV12-4 with TRBJ1-2; D unclear. V was pared by 4 bases and J by 8 bases, with 14 bases between. The CDR3 consists of 13 residues. The CDR3 is CASSSGRERGYTF. As DNA, the CDR3 is TGTGCCAGCAGTTCTGGCCGGGAGAGGGGCTACACCTTC.